The 12 T cell receptor beta chains below were found in one sample sequenced in a study of T cell responses to AZD1222 COVID-19 vaccine. TCRdb keeps only in-frame clones here, not all; method: immunoSEQ multiplex PCR. Counted here are some 65,000 clones, 60% to 85% occurring once; the ten biggest clones make up more than 20%. This sample comprised peripheral blood, obtained on day 0 of MenACWY control vaccination. The receptors shown here come from an adult in good health.

The chain is built from TRBV7-9 and TRBJ2-7; TRBD2 is a possible D gene (6 bases). This CDR3 is 14 amino acids long. Germline loops: CDR1 SEHNR, CDR2 FQNEAQ (reference sequence). Trimming pared 4 bases from V and 7 bases from J, leaving 17 bases between. CDR3 nucleotides: TGTGCCAGCAGCTCTTCCCAATTTCGGGGGGAGCAGTACTTC. Residues: CASSSSQFRGEQYF.

This chain joins TRBV28 and TRBJ1-6; D gene unclear. Trimming removed 8 bases from V and 5 bases from J, with 10 bases in between. Germline V gene sequence: CDR1 MDHEN, CDR2 SYDVKM. The CDR3 is made up of 13 amino acids. In nucleotides, the CDR3 is TGTGCCAGCGGCAACCTTAATAATTCACCCCTCCACTTT. Its translation is CASGNLNNSPLHF.

This sequence joins TRBV4-2 and TRBJ1-2, with TRBD1 as a possible D gene (6 bases). Germline V CDR1 and CDR2: LGHNA, YNFKEQ. The V gene lost 2 bases and the J gene lost 5 bases, with 18 bases spanning the gap. The CDR3 loop spans 16 amino acids. Here the CDR3 DNA reads TGTGCCAGCAGCCAACCTGAGGGGGGGCCCTCTTATGGCTACACCTTC. Protein sequence: CASSQPEGGPSYGYTF.

This chain uses TRBV5-1 with TRBJ1-1; D gene unclear. The CDR3 consists of 14 residues. V lost 3 bases to trimming and J lost 1 base, with 10 bases between them. Germline-derived CDR1 and CDR2 are SGHRS and YFSETQ. The CDR3 here is CASSYSGGNTEAFF. CDR3 in DNA: TGCGCCAGCAGCTACTCCGGTGGGAACACTGAAGCTTTCTTT.

The rearrangement uses TRBV24-1 and TRBJ1-5; D remains unclear. CDR3 length: 14 residues. The germline V gene has CDR1 KGHDR and CDR2 SFDVKD. Trimming took off 0 bases at V and 6 bases at J, with 8 bases between the two ends. The CDR3 is CATSDLGGTQPQHF. CDR3 DNA sequence: TGTGCCACCAGTGATTTGGGAGGTACTCAGCCCCAGCATTTT.

The rearrangement links TRBV19 to TRBJ2-5; D is unresolved. CDR1 LNHDA and CDR2 SQIVND come from the germline V gene (reference sequence). The CDR3 runs to 15 residues. The germline V and J ends were trimmed by 6 bases and 1 base, with 15 bases remaining between them. The CDR3 loop is CASRLNSDSQETQYF. The CDR3 region has the DNA TGTGCCAGTAGGCTAAACTCCGACTCCCAAGAGACCCAGTACTTC.

This chain connects TRBV19 to TRBJ1-3, with TRBD1 identical over 8 bases. CDR1 and CDR2 (germline): LNHDA, SQIVND (reference sequence). CDR3 length: 17 amino acids. V lost 4 bases and J lost 4; bases outside the gene matches: 12. The CDR3 nucleotides are TGTGCCAGTAGTAGGGTGACAGGGGAAGAGAGGGGAAACACCATATATTTT. Translating it yields CASSRVTGEERGNTIYF.

This rearrangement joins TRBV5-1 to TRBJ1-4, with D perhaps matching TRBD1 (5 bases). Germline CDR1 SGHRS, CDR2 YFSETQ. The CDR3 length is 13 residues. Trimming pared 4 bases from V and 5 bases from J, leaving 9 bases between. CDR3 region: CASSRGSNEKLFF. CDR3 bases: TGCGCCAGCAGCCGGGGCTCGAATGAAAAACTGTTTTTT.

Comments on this clone: Sequence at one end of the junction differs from germline and may be a read error. This CDR3 is CASSLGWGDTQYF. CDR3 bases: TGTGCTAGCAGCTTAGGATGGGGAGATACGCAGTATTTT. V is TRBV7-7 and J is TRBJ2-3; D is uncertain. The CDR3 runs 13 residues. CDR1 is SSHAT, CDR2 FNYEAQ, per germline (reference sequence).

This chain joins TRBV20-1 and TRBJ1-5; D may be TRBD1 (5 bases). The germline V gene has CDR1 DFQATT and CDR2 SNEGSKA (reference sequence). CDR3 length equals 11 residues. Trimming cost V 6 bases and J 7 bases, with 10 bases left between them. CDR3 DNA: TGCAGTGCCTCTTGGGGCCAGCCCCAGCATTTT. This sequence encodes CSASWGQPQHF.

This chain uses TRBV6-5 with TRBJ1-1; D is unclear. Germline-derived CDR1 and CDR2 are MNHEY and SVGAGI. Between the trimmed V and J ends, which lost 6 bases and 3 bases, there was a span of 14 bases. There are 14 residues in the CDR3. The CDR3 DNA follows: TGTGCCAGCAGACGAGAACCACGGGACACTGAAGCTTTCTTT. This codes for CASRREPRDTEAFF.

The rearrangement uses TRBV28 and TRBJ2-3; D might be TRBD1 (5 bases). The V gene's germline CDR1 is MDHEN and CDR2 SYDVKM. The CDR3 loop spans 15 amino acids. Trimming took 3 bases from V and 2 from J, leaving 12 bases between them. The DNA for the CDR3 is TGTGCCAGCAGTTTCGCAGGGTTGGACACAGATACGCAGTATTTT. It yields the protein CASSFAGLDTDTQYF.